This entry lists 8 T cell receptor beta chains sequenced from one sample in a study of blood T cell repertoires in COVID-19. Here immunoSEQ multiplex PCR was the method, and the copy in TCRdb shows in-frame clones only, minus some. The sample shows about 170,000 clones, over 75% of them seen only once. Sequences were obtained from PBMCs or T cells enriched from blood (not recorded which). The receptor set was obtained from a young woman who had recovered from COVID-19.

The chain is built from TRBV5-1 and TRBJ1-3; 7 bases match TRBD1. In germline, CDR1 is SGHRS, CDR2 YFSETQ. The CDR3 covers 14 residues. The junction had 3 bases not matched to a gene; V was cut back by 3 bases and J by 3 bases. The CDR3 DNA follows: TGCGCCAGCAGCTCCGACAGGGTTGGAAACACCATATATTTT. This encodes CASSSDRVGNTIYF.

The DNA for the CDR3 is TGTGCCAGCAGCCCTTCGACAGGGTCTGATACGCAGTATTTT. It translates to CASSPSTGSDTQYF. The V call is TRBV11-3, the J call TRBJ2-3; 7 nucleotides match TRBD1. CDR1 SGHNT and CDR2 YENEEA come from the germline V gene. J lost 6 bases, V lost 5 bases, and 8 bases had no gene match. The CDR3 sequence is 14 residues long.

The CDR3 DNA sequence: TGTGCCAGCAGCTTATATCATAACGGCGGGAGCTCCTACAATGAGCAGTTCTTC. Its translation: CASSLYHNGGSSYNEQFF. The V call is TRBV7-2, the J call TRBJ2-1; TRBD2 aligns across 7 bases. Germline CDR1 reads SGHTA; CDR2 reads FQGNSA. The CDR3 length is 18 residues. V gave up 2 bases and J gave up 0 bases; unmatched junction bases: 10.

The V and J genes are TRBV28 and TRBJ1-5; D is perhaps TRBD1 (5 bases). V lost 7 bases, J lost 9 bases, and 19 bases lay in between. This CDR3 region has 14 residues. The V gene's germline CDR1 is MDHEN and CDR2 SYDVKM. CDR3 sequence reads: CASTQDNNWRPQHF. The CDR3 coding sequence is TGTGCCAGCACCCAGGACAACAATTGGAGGCCCCAGCATTTT. The entire variable domain, with the rest obtained from reference TRBV28 and TRBJ1-5, is as follows: DVKVTQSSRYLVKRTGEKVFLECVQDMDHENMFWYRQDPGLGLRLIYFSYDVKMKEKGDIPEGYSVSREKKERFSLILESASTNQTSMYLCASTQDNNWRPQHFGDGTRLSIL.

J is TRBJ2-1 and V is TRBV24-1; D is perhaps TRBD2 (6 bases). The CDR3 has 20 residues. V was clipped by 0 bases and J by 0 bases, with 20 bases between them. CDR1 and CDR2 (germline): KGHDR, SFDVKD. CDR3: CATSDLRSNGFGSSYNEQFF. The CDR3 DNA is TGTGCCACCAGTGATTTGCGGTCGAACGGATTCGGGAGCTCCTACAATGAGCAGTTCTTC.

In its sample, this clone was seen a few times. The conserved phenylalanine or tryptophan normally closing the CDR3 is absent here, so this likely arose from a read error. The DNA is omitted, as the CDR3 cannot be located on it reliably, and the CDR3 follows TCRdb's listing. V usage is TRBV10-1 and J usage is TRBJ2-7; the table assigns TRBD2, which was not confirmed against the DNA. The CDR3 is 8 residues long, ends included. Germline V gives CDR1 WNHNN, CDR2 SYGVQD (reference sequence). CDR3 protein: CASSVRPL.

CDR3 nucleotides: TGTGCCAGCAGGCCCGGGGAGGGCCAACTGTTTTTT. Residues: CASRPGEGQLFF. The rearrangement joins TRBV11-2 to TRBJ1-4; D remains ambiguous. V was shortened by 6 bases and J by 12 bases, with 14 bases between the two germline ends. The CDR3 has 12 amino acids. The germline CDR1 and CDR2 sequences are SGHAT and FQNNGV. Full variable domain (missing parts from reference TRBV11-2 and TRBJ1-4): EAGVAQSPRYKIIEKRQSVAFWCNPISGHATLYWYQQILGQGPKLLIQFQNNGVVDDSQLPKDRFSAERLKGVDSTLKIQPAKLEDSAVYLCASRPGEGQLFFGSGTQLSVL.

This rearrangement joins TRBV7-8 to TRBJ2-3; TRBD2 might be the D (6 bases). CDR1 is SGHVS, CDR2 FQNEAQ, per germline. The V end lost 0 bases, the J end lost 2 bases, and 12 bases lay between the germline ends. The CDR3 spans 16 residues. As DNA, the CDR3 is TGTGCCAGCAGCTTAGCGGGGACGGGGGACACAGATACGCAGTATTTT. Amino acid sequence: CASSLAGTGDTDTQYF.